The 14 T cell receptor beta chains reported below all come from one sample, sequenced in a study of cytomegalovirus exposure and HLA in healthy donors. The study ran its PCR with 60 Vbeta and 13 Jbeta primers. Clones were sequenced by immunoSEQ multiplex PCR, and TCRdb holds only the in-frame ones, with some missing. Among approximately 170,000 clones listed, roughly 80% were seen once. Material: PBMCs. The receptor source for this set is a male donor in good health and CMV-seronegative.

V usage is TRBV6-1 and J usage is TRBJ2-7; weak D call: TRBD2 (5 bases). V shed 3 bases and J shed 3 bases, with 9 bases lying between them. Germline CDR1 and CDR2: MNHNS and SASEGT. The CDR3 extends over 13 amino acids. CDR3 residues: CASSDSRDYEQYF. The CDR3 DNA reads TGTGCCAGCAGTGATAGTCGGGACTACGAGCAGTACTTC.

V and J are TRBV7-3 and TRBJ1-1; possible D gene TRBD1, 6 bases. V was trimmed by 5 bases and J by 6 bases, leaving 19 bases between them. The CDR3 runs 15 residues. Germline V gene sequence: CDR1 SGHTA, CDR2 FQGTGA. The CDR3, as DNA: TGTGCCAGCAGCATCCAACAGGGATGGTTGTCTGAAGCTTTCTTT. Protein product: CASSIQQGWLSEAFF.

The rearrangement links TRBV29-1 to TRBJ2-7; D ambiguous. In germline, CDR1 is SQVTM, CDR2 ANQGSEA. V lost 3 bases and J lost 4, with 10 bases in between. The CDR3 contains 12 residues. CDR3 DNA: TGCAGCGTTGACAGTCAAATTTACGAGCAGTACTTC. Its protein product is CSVDSQIYEQYF.

This rearrangement joins TRBV6-1 to TRBJ2-5; 11 nucleotides align to TRBD2. Unmatched junction bases numbered 12, after V lost 1 base and J lost 5 bases. The germline CDR1 and CDR2 sequences are MNHNS and SASEGT. The CDR3 runs 18 residues. DNA for the CDR3: TGTGCCAGCAGTGAAGTAGGGCTAGCGGGAGGCCCCTACGAGACCCAGTACTTC. Protein sequence: CASSEVGLAGGPYETQYF.

The J gene is TRBJ2-7, the V gene TRBV15; 7 bases fit TRBD1. This CDR3 region has 14 residues. V lost 0 bases and J lost 6; bases outside the gene matches: 5. Looked up from germline, CDR1 is LNHNV and CDR2 is YYDKDF (reference sequence). CDR3 amino acids: CATSRDTGVGEQYF. The CDR3 region has the DNA TGTGCCACCAGCAGAGATACAGGGGTGGGCGAGCAGTACTTC.

This clone was observed a handful of times. This rearrangement joins TRBV28 to TRBJ2-2; 10 bases agree with TRBD1. The CDR3 spans 15 residues. Germline lookup yields CDR1 MDHEN and CDR2 SYDVKM. V was clipped by 4 bases and J by 7 bases; unmatched bases: 6. CDR3 in DNA: TGTGCCAGCAGTTCCCCGACAGGGGGCTACGGGGAGCTGTTTTTT. It is translated as CASSSPTGGYGELFF.

The chain couples TRBV10-3 to TRBJ2-7, with TRBD1 as a possible D gene (6 bases). The germline V gene has CDR1 ENHRY and CDR2 SYGVKD. Trimming removed 10 bases from V and 4 bases from J, with 11 bases in between. This CDR3 is built from 11 residues. Written as DNA, the CDR3 is TGTGCCACCTCGACAGGATACGAGCAGTACTTC. Its protein is CATSTGYEQYF.

This sequence joins TRBV4-3 and TRBJ2-3; 11 nucleotides agree with TRBD2. CDR1 and CDR2 from the germline V gene are LGHNA and YSLEER. The junction had 7 bases not matched to a gene; V was cut back by 0 bases and J by 2 bases. The CDR3 runs to 18 residues. The CDR3 DNA follows: TGCGCCAGCAGCCAAGATCCTAGCGGGGGGCAATACACAGATACGCAGTATTTT. Residues: CASSQDPSGGQYTDTQYF.

This sequence joins TRBV4-3 and TRBJ2-2; 10 nucleotides line up with TRBD2. The CDR3 covers 16 residues. Germline V gene lookup returns CDR1 LGHNA and CDR2 YSLEER. Trimming removed 0 bases from V and 7 bases from J; junction bases left unmatched: 5. CDR3 DNA sequence: TGCGCCAGCAGCCAAGAAATAGCGGGGGGTGTCGGGGAGCTGTTTTTT. Protein sequence: CASSQEIAGGVGELFF.

The genes are TRBV10-3 and TRBJ1-3; D ambiguous. The ends were cut back, 3 bases at V and 0 bases at J, with 12 bases in the middle. CDR1 is ENHRY, CDR2 SYGVKD, per germline. CDR3 length equals 16 residues. DNA for the CDR3: TGTGCCATCAGTGACTGGGCAGGCCGCTCTGGAAACACCATATATTTT. Amino acid sequence: CAISDWAGRSGNTIYF.

V gene TRBV9 combines with J gene TRBJ1-2, with 9 bases aligning to TRBD1. CDR1 is SGDLS, CDR2 YYNGEE, per germline. The CDR3 consists of 15 residues. Unmatched junction bases numbered 12, after V lost 0 bases and J lost 12 bases. CDR3 in amino acids: CASSVATSGQGSHTF. The DNA for the CDR3 is TGTGCCAGCAGCGTAGCTACATCGGGACAGGGAAGCCACACCTTC.

V and J are TRBV5-1 and TRBJ2-1; D call uncertain. Germline V gene lookup returns CDR1 SGHRS and CDR2 YFSETQ. Trimming cost V 4 bases and J 4 bases, with 15 bases left between them. The CDR3 has 15 amino acids. The CDR3 DNA sequence: TGCGCCAGCAGCCCAAGTCTGGGCCCGTACAATGAGCAGTTCTTC. Its protein product is CASSPSLGPYNEQFF.

About this clone: At one boundary the junction diverges from the germline segment, which might be a read error. The chain has TRBV7-7 and TRBJ2-5, with TRBD2 identical over 11 bases. CDR1 and CDR2 (germline): SSHAT, FNYEAQ (reference sequence). This CDR3 comprises 15 residues. The CDR3 DNA reads TGTGCTAGCAGATTAGCGGGAGGGCCGCAAGAGACCCAGTACTTC. Translation gives CASRLAGGPQETQYF. The whole variable domain, remainder taken from reference TRBV7-7 and TRBJ2-5, is GAGVSQSPRYKVTKRGQDVTLRCDPISSHATLYWYQQALGQGPEFLTYFNYEAQPDKSGLPSDRFSAERPEGSISTLTIQRTEQRDSAMYRCASRLAGGPQETQYFGPGTRLLVL.

The rearrangement links TRBV5-1 to TRBJ2-1; D uncertain. The CDR3 runs to 15 residues. CDR1 and CDR2 from the germline V gene are SGHRS and YFSETQ. V was trimmed by 1 base and J by 1 base, leaving 9 bases between them. The DNA of the CDR3 is TGCGCCAGCAGCTTGCTCAGGCCATCCTACAATGAGCAGTTCTTC. Amino acids: CASSLLRPSYNEQFF.